These 4 T cell receptor beta chains were sequenced from one sample in a study of shared clonotypes between healthy human individuals. Repertoires were generated with immunoSEQ multiplex PCR, while TCRdb's copy carries only in-frame clones and drops some. The table includes over 2,000,000 clones, around 93% detected once. Naive CD8 cells, CD45RO-negative and positively selected for CCR7, excluded terminally differentiated effector memory CD45RA+ cells. Sequenced material: naive CD8+ T cells from PBMCs. Receptor source: a man in his late teens or twenties in good health. Some clones in this sample may be carry-over from other donors' samples.

This clone appeared a single time. V gene TRBV13 combines with J gene TRBJ2-5; D remains ambiguous. The germline V gene has CDR1 PRHDT and CDR2 FYEKMQ (reference sequence). V lost 3 bases and J 5 bases, leaving 4 bases between the germline ends. This CDR3 is 11 amino acids long. CDR3 loop: CASSLVETQYF. The DNA of the CDR3 is TGTGCCAGCAGCTTGGTGGAGACCCAGTACTTC. The whole variable domain, remainder taken from reference TRBV13 and TRBJ2-5, is AAGVIQSPRHLIKEKRETATLKCYPIPRHDTVYWYQQGPGQDPQFLISFYEKMQSDKGSIPDRFSAQQFSDYHSELNMSSLELGDSALYFCASSLVETQYFGPGTRLLVL.

This sequence joins TRBV27 and TRBJ2-7; 13 bases match TRBD2. Trimming took 7 bases from V and 5 from J; bases not matched to a gene: 8. This CDR3 contains 15 residues. Germline CDR1 reads MNHEY; CDR2 reads SMNVEV (reference sequence). CDR3 sequence: CASISGTSGIHEQYF. The CDR3 region has the DNA TGTGCCAGCATCTCGGGGACTAGCGGGATCCACGAGCAGTACTTC.

This rearrangement joins TRBV27 to TRBJ1-1; D is possibly TRBD1 (5 bases). The V and J ends lost 8 bases and 1 base respectively, with 17 bases between them. Looked up from germline, CDR1 is MNHEY and CDR2 is SMNVEV (reference sequence). The CDR3 runs to 15 residues. The CDR3 DNA reads TGTGCCAGCCGGGGACCACTGGTGGGGAACACTGAAGCTTTCTTT. Residues: CASRGPLVGNTEAFF.

The sample holds a few counts of this clone. V gene TRBV19 combines with J gene TRBJ1-1, with D possibly matching TRBD1 (5 bases). The CDR3 has 13 residues. Germline CDR1 reads LNHDA; CDR2 reads SQIVND (reference sequence). Trimming removed 3 bases from V and 10 bases from J, with 15 bases in between. CDR3 nucleotides: TGTGCCAGTAGTATTGATGGGGTCGGGGCAGCTTTCTTT. This sequence encodes CASSIDGVGAAFF. The whole variable domain, filled in from reference TRBV19 and TRBJ1-1, reads DGGITQSPKYLFRKEGQNVTLSCEQNLNHDAMYWYRQDPGQGLRLIYYSQIVNDFQKGDIAEGYSVSREKKESFPLTVTSAQKNPTAFYLCASSIDGVGAAFFGQGTRLTVV.